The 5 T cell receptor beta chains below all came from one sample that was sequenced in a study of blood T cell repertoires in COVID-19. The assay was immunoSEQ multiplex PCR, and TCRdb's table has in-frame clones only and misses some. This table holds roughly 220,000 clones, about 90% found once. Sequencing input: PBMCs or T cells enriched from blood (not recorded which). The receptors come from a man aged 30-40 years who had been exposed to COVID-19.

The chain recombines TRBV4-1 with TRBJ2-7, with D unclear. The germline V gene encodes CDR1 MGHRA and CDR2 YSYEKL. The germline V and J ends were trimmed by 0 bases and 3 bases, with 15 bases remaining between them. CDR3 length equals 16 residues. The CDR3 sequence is CASSQDSFPPYYEQYF. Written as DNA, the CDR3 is TGCGCCAGCAGCCAAGATTCCTTTCCTCCCTACTACGAGCAGTACTTC.

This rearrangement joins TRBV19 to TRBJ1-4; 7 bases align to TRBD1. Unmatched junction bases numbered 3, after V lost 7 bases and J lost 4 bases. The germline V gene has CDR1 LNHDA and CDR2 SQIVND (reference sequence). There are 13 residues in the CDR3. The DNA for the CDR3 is TGTGCCAGTATGGGACAGATTAATGAAAAACTGTTTTTT. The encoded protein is CASMGQINEKLFF. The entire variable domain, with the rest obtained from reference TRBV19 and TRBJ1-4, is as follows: DGGITQSPKYLFRKEGQNVTLSCEQNLNHDAMYWYRQDPGQGLRLIYYSQIVNDFQKGDIAEGYSVSREKKESFPLTVTSAQKNPTAFYLCASMGQINEKLFFGSGTQLSVL.

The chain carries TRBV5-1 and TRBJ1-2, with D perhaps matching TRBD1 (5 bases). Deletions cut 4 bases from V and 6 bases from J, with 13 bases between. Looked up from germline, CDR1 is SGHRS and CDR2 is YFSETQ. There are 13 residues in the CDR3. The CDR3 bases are TGCGCCAGCAGCCCCGGACACGGAGATGGCTACACCTTC. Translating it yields CASSPGHGDGYTF.

The CDR3 bases are TGTGCCAGTAGTGCGACCGGGACAGGGTCTGGCTACACCTTC. Protein product: CASSATGTGSGYTF. The rearrangement uses TRBV19 and TRBJ1-2; 9 bases line up with TRBD1. Germline values: CDR1 LNHDA, CDR2 SQIVND (reference sequence). The CDR3 has 14 residues. V lost 5 bases and J lost 7; bases outside the gene matches: 8.

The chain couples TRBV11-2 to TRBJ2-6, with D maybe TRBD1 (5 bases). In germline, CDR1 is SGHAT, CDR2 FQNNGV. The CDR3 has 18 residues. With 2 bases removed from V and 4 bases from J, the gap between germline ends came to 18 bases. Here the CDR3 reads CASSLWNWSGSGANVLTF. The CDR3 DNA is TGTGCCAGCAGCTTATGGAATTGGTCAGGGTCCGGGGCCAACGTCCTGACTTTC.